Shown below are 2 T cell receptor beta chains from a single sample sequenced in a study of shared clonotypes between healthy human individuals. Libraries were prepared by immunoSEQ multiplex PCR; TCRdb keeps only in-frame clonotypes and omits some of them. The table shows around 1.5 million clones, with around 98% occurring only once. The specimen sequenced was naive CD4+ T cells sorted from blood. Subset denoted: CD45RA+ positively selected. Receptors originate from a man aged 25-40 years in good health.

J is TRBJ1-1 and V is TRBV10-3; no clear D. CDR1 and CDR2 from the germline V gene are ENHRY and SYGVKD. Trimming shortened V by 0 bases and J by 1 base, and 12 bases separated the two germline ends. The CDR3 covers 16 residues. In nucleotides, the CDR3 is TGTGCCATCAGTGAGTCCTGGTCGAAGGGGAACACTGAAGCTTTCTTT. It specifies CAISESWSKGNTEAFF.

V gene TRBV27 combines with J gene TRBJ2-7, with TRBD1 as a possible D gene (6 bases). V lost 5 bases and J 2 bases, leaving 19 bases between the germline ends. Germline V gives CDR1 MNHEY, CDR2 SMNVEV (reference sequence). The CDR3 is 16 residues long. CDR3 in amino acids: CASSPLTGTQTYEQYF. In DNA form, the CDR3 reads TGTGCCAGCAGTCCACTGACAGGCACGCAAACCTACGAGCAGTACTTC.